The rows below give T cell receptor beta chains drawn from one sample of a study of T cell responses to AZD1222 COVID-19 vaccine. Data came from immunoSEQ multiplex PCR; TCRdb stores just in-frame clones and leaves some out. The table includes under 130,000 clones, 88% detected once. The sequencing here drew on peripheral blood, taken on day 0 of AZD1222 vaccination. These receptors all stem from an adult in good health. Each CDR3 is given with its conserved first and last residue. The D gene is left open where the match is weak. Size is omitted from some rows. Given values are once, few, many or a class for expanded clones.

few,NA,TRBV5-1,TRBJ1-2,TGCGCCAGCAGCTTGGGAGGTAACTATGGCTACACCTTC,CASSLGGNYGYTF
NA,NA,TRBV29-1,TRBJ2-7,TGCAGCGTTCAGGGCTACGAGCAGTACTTC,CSVQGYEQYF
NA,NA,TRBV19,TRBJ1-1,TGTGCCAGTAGTGTCAGGGAAGGGACTGAAGCTTTCTTT,CASSVREGTEAFF
NA,NA,TRBV27,TRBJ1-5,TGTGCCAGCAGTTTTTCTATTAGCAATCAGCCCCAGCATTTT,CASSFSISNQPQHF
NA,NA,TRBV29-1,TRBJ1-4,TGCAGCGCAGGACCTAATAATGAAAAACTGTTTTTT,CSAGPNNEKLFF
NA,NA,TRBV24-1,TRBJ1-5,TGTGCCACCAGTGAAGGGGGGCGGCCCCAGCATTTT,CATSEGGRPQHF
once,NA,TRBV6-2/TRBV6-3,TRBJ2-6,TGTGCCAGCAGTTACGGTGTAGGGCGCTCTGGGGCCAACGTCCTGACTTTC,CASSYGVGRSGANVLTF
NA,NA,TRBV6-1,TRBJ1-1,TGTGCCAGCAGTGAATCCCTGAACACTGAAGCTTTCTTT,CASSESLNTEAFF
once,NA,TRBV6-5,TRBJ1-3,TGTGCCACCTTAGACAGGAACACCATATATTTT,CATLDRNTIYF
NA,NA,TRBV19,TRBJ1-1,TGTGCCAGTAGTATAGGGGTTAGCACTGAAGCTTTCTTT,CASSIGVSTEAFF
few,TRBD2,TRBV24-1,TRBJ2-3,TGTGCCACCAGTGACGACGGGACTAGAGGAGATACGCAGTATTTT,CATSDDGTRGDTQYF
NA,TRBD1,TRBV5-1,TRBJ1-5,TGCGCCAGCAGCTTGACAGGGGGCCTTCAGCCCCAGCATTTT,CASSLTGGLQPQHF
NA,NA,TRBV28,TRBJ1-2,TGTGCCAGCAGTTACGGGGCTATCGGCTACACCTTC,CASSYGAIGYTF
NA,TRBD2,TRBV5-4,TRBJ2-7,TGTGCCAGCAGCTTGGGGACTAGCGCCTACTACGAGCAGTACTTC,CASSLGTSAYYEQYF
NA,NA,TRBV10-1,TRBJ2-5,TGCGCCAGCAGTGGTGGAGGGGCCGGGCAAGGAGAAGAGACCCAGTACTTC,CASSGGGAGQGEETQYF
NA,NA,TRBV10-3,TRBJ1-2,TGTGCCATCAGTGAGTCGACCTATGGCTACACCTTC,CAISESTYGYTF
NA,TRBD2,TRBV5-1,TRBJ2-7,TGCGCCAGCAGCCGAGCGGGGGGATACGAGCAGTACTTC,CASSRAGGYEQYF
NA,TRBD2,TRBV28,TRBJ2-7,TGTGCCAGCTGCGAGCGGGGATCCCTAATCTACGAGCAGTACTTC,CASCERGSLIYEQYF
NA,NA,TRBV24-1,TRBJ1-1,TGTGCCACCAGTAGAAGCCAAGCGGACACTGAAGCTTTCTTT,CATSRSQADTEAFF
NA,TRBD1,TRBV18,TRBJ2-7,TGTGCCAGCTCAGCCGCCGGGACAGCGCGCAACGAGCAGTACTTC,CASSAAGTARNEQYF
NA,TRBD2,TRBV7-9,TRBJ2-3,TGTGCCAGCAGCTTTCTAGCAGCGGGGGGCACAGATACGCAGTATTTT,CASSFLAAGGTDTQYF
once,NA,TRBV4-2,TRBJ2-1,TGTGCCAGCAGCCAAGAGGTGCAGTCCTACAATGAGCAGTTCTTC,CASSQEVQSYNEQFF
NA,NA,TRBV5-4,TRBJ1-3,TGTGCCAGCAGCATACCTCCTGGAAACACCATATATTTT,CASSIPPGNTIYF
NA,TRBD2,TRBV28,TRBJ2-2,TGTGCCAGCAGTTTACCAGGGACTAGCGGGAAAATCGGGGAGCTGTTTTTT,CASSLPGTSGKIGELFF
few,TRBD2,TRBV28,TRBJ2-1,TGTGCCAGCAGTTTAGCTAGCGGGATGGTTCCTGAGCAGTTCTTC,CASSLASGMVPEQFF
once,NA,TRBV6-4,TRBJ1-1,TGTGCCAGCAGTGTTCAACAGGGAGATACTGAAGCTTTCTTT,CASSVQQGDTEAFF
NA,TRBD2,TRBV4-3,TRBJ2-7,TGCGCCAGCAGCCAATACAAGCGGGAGGCCTACGAGCAGTACTTC,CASSQYKREAYEQYF
NA,NA,TRBV3-1/TRBV3-2,TRBJ1-3,TGTGCCAGCAGCCCAGACGACAGCTCTGGAAACACCATATATTTT,CASSPDDSSGNTIYF
NA,TRBD1,TRBV9,TRBJ2-7,TGTGCCAGCAGCGACCAGCCCGGGACAGGGGAGCACGAGCAGTACTTC,CASSDQPGTGEHEQYF
NA,NA,TRBV5-1,TRBJ1-1,TGCGCCAGCTTACCGAGCGTGGGGGGCACTGAAGCTTTCTTT,CASLPSVGGTEAFF
NA,NA,TRBV12-3/TRBV12-4,TRBJ2-2,TGTGCCAGCCGGGCCGGGGAGCTGTTTTTT,CASRAGELFF
NA,NA,TRBV3-1/TRBV3-2,TRBJ1-1,TGTGCCAGCGGCTTGAACACTGAAGCTTTCTTT,CASGLNTEAFF
NA,NA,TRBV7-2,TRBJ1-2,TGTGCCAGCAGCTTCCTAGGACAGCGATATGGCTACACCTTC,CASSFLGQRYGYTF
few,TRBD2,TRBV7-2,TRBJ2-5,TGTGCCAGCAGCTTACAGCGGGGCGGGGAGACCCAGTACTTC,CASSLQRGGETQYF
NA,NA,TRBV7-2,TRBJ2-7,TGTGCCAGCAGCTTCAGCGGGACAGGCTCCTACGAGCAGTACTTC,CASSFSGTGSYEQYF
once,NA,TRBV19,TRBJ2-3,TGTGCCAGTCGAGAGGGGAGAAGGGGTACGCAGTATTTT,CASREGRRGTQYF
once,NA,TRBV4-3,TRBJ2-7,TGCGCCAGCAGCCAGGCGGCGCCCAGTCCCTACGAGCAGTACTTC,CASSQAAPSPYEQYF
NA,TRBD1,TRBV19,TRBJ2-7,TGTGCCAGTAGTAGGGGACAGGGTGCGAGGGAGCAGTACTTC,CASSRGQGAREQYF
once,TRBD2,TRBV15,TRBJ2-1,TGTGCCACCAGCGATACTAGCGGACCCTACAATGAGCAGTTCTTC,CATSDTSGPYNEQFF
NA,NA,TRBV12-3/TRBV12-4,TRBJ2-3,TGTGCCAGCAGTTTTGCAGATACGCAGTATTTT,CASSFADTQYF
NA,TRBD1,TRBV28,TRBJ1-5,TGTGCCAGCAGCCTCGTTGACAGGGCCAATCAGCCCCAGCATTTT,CASSLVDRANQPQHF
NA,NA,TRBV9,TRBJ2-6,TGTGCCAGCAGCGTAGGGGGGTCTGGTAGTAGTGGGGCCAACGTCCTGACTTTC,CASSVGGSGSSGANVLTF
NA,NA,TRBV6-5,TRBJ2-7,TGTGACTCTGACATCGGTGGATTTACCTACGAGCAGTACTTC,CDSDIGGFTYEQYF
NA,NA,TRBV6-5,TRBJ2-2,TGTGCCAGCAGTTACTCCGGGTTGGCCGGGGAGCTGTTTTTT,CASSYSGLAGELFF
NA,NA,TRBV25-1,TRBJ1-4,TGTGCCAGCAGTGAACGTGACCGACGCAATGAAAAACTGTTTTTT,CASSERDRRNEKLFF
few,NA,TRBV29-1,TRBJ2-7,TGCAGCGTCTCCGGTGCAGGGAGCTCCTACGAGCAGTACTTC,CSVSGAGSSYEQYF
NA,TRBD2,TRBV29-1,TRBJ2-7,TGCAGCGTTGAGCTACTAGCGGGAGGCATCTACGAGCAGTACTTC,CSVELLAGGIYEQYF
NA,NA,TRBV6-5,TRBJ1-5,TGTGCCAGCAGTTACTCTGGGGGAAATCAGCCCCAGCATTTT,CASSYSGGNQPQHF
few,TRBD1,TRBV6-2/TRBV6-3,TRBJ2-3,TGTGCCAGCAGTCACAGGGGGACAGGAAGGGCCACAGATACGCAGTATTTT,CASSHRGTGRATDTQYF
NA,NA,TRBV25-1,TRBJ1-2,TGTGCCAGCAGTGACCAGACAGCGAACTATGGCTACACCTTC,CASSDQTANYGYTF
NA,NA,TRBV5-5,TRBJ1-2,TGTGCCAGCAGCTTGGCCCAACCGCAGACCTATGGCTACACCTTC,CASSLAQPQTYGYTF
NA,NA,TRBV14,TRBJ1-5,TGTGCCAGCAGACCCAGGAGACGGTATCAGCCCCAGCATTTT,CASRPRRRYQPQHF
NA,NA,TRBV7-2,TRBJ2-5,TGTGCCAGCAGCTTAGCTTACCAAGAGACCCAGTACTTC,CASSLAYQETQYF
NA,NA,TRBV7-9,TRBJ1-4,TGTGCCAGCAGCTCCCGACGAGGGGGGTCAACTAATGAAAAACTGTTTTTT,CASSSRRGGSTNEKLFF